This TCR beta chain was recovered during a study of Ad26.COV2.S vaccination and SARS-CoV-2 variants. The study's findings and limits: Spike-specific TCR breadth in vaccine recipients exceeded that seen in placebo recipients.

Germline V CDR1 and CDR2: SGHKS, YYEKEE (reference sequence). Trimming at V came to 2 bases and at J to 8 bases, leaving 8 bases not matched to a gene. The CDR3 loop spans 14 amino acids. Produced via immunoSEQ multiplex PCR; TCRdb's table is partial and in-frame only. The sample carries 400,000 to 500,000 clones, approximately 88% recorded once. The treatment is: about 20 received Ad26.COV2.S at low or high dose, single or two shots; a few received placebo; per-sample allocation not given. Sampling took place 63 days after the first vaccine or placebo injection. In Boston, the donor was an adult between 18-55 years of age. A note on this clone: Its specificity is unknown.

This receptor was identified in a person between 18 and 65 years old who received the Ad26.COV2.S COVID-19 vaccine or a placebo. Sample: peripheral blood, taken in a trial of Ad26.COV2.S vaccine versus placebo. The chain uses TRBV5-5 and TRBJ1-2; TRBD1 matches 8 bases. The CDR3 DNA reads as TGTGCCAGCAGCTTCCCAGGGGGCATGGGGGGCTACACCTTC. Its translation: CASSFPGGMGGYTF. Full variable domain (outside the CDR3, taken from reference TRBV5-5 and TRBJ1-2): DAGVTQSPTHLIKTRGQQVTLRCSPISGHKSVSWYQQVLGQGPQFIFQYYEKEERGRGNFPDRFSARQFPNYSSELNVNALLLGDSALYLCASSFPGGMGGYTFGSGTRLTVV.